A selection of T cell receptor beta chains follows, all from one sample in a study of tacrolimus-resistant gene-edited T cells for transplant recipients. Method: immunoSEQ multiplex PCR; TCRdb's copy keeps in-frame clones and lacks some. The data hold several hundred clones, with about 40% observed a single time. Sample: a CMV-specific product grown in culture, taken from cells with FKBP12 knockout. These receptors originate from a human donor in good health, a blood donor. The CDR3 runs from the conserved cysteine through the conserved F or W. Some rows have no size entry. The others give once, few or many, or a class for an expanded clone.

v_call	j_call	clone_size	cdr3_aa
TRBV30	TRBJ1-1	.	CAWSVRADTEAFF
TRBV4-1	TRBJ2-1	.	CASSQVQDRGLNEQFF
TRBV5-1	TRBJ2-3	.	CASSLGGIERTDTQYF
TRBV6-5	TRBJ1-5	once	CASRSGPNQPQHF
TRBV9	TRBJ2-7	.	CASSVGGSSYEQYF
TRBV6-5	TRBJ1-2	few	CASSYGEVYTF
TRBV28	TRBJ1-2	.	CASSLGQGEGVLYGYTF
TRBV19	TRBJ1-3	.	CASSISTATISGNTIYF
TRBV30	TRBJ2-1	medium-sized	CAWGGYNEQFF
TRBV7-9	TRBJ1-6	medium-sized	CASSLPGGNSPLHF
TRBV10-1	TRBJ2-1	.	CASSESALAFDEQFF
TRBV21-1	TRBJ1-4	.	CASRDQVATMHNEKLFF
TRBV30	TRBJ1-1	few	CAWSVPPGHTEAFF
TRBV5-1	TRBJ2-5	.	CASSLTGGVAETQYF
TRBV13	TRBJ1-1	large	CASSLAQEGTEAFF
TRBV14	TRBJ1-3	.	CASSQEQRNTIYF
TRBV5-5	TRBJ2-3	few	CASSVPPGGSTDTQYF
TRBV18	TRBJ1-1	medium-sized	CASSLLRVRNTEAFF
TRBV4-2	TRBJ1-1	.	CASSQDGGGARTEAFF
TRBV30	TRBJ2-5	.	CAWSAGILAGLQKETQYF
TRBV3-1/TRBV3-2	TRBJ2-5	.	CASSHRGLAGQETQYF
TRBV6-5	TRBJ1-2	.	CASRVQGAINYGYTF
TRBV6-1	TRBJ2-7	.	CASSEYWRVGYGSSYEQYF
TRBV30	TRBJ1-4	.	CAWSKPRDSGNEKLFF
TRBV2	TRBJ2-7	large	CASKETSGSYEQYF
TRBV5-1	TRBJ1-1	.	CASSLYSGGGSTEAFF
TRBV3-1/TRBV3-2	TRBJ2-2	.	CASSQEFRDREKTPGELFF
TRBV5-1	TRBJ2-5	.	CASSQSGRRETQYF
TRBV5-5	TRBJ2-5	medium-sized	CASSLTGETQYF
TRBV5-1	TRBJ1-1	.	CASSSTSGSRVNTEAFF
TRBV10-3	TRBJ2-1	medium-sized	CAISVGNEQFF
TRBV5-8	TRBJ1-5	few	CASSPGQPGQPQHF
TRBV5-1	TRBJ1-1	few	CASSADRVLNTEAFF
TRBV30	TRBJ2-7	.	CAWSANAEQYF
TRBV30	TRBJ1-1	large	CAWSQREAFF
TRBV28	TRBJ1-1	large	CASSLSESMNTEAFF
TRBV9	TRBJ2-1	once	CASSVETSGTDNEQFF
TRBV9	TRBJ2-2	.	CASSVVRQGASTGELFF
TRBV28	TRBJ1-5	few	CATRGTGAQPQHF
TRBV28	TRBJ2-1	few	CASSHRGPLYNEQFF
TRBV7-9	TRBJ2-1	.	CASSQSSSYYNEQFF
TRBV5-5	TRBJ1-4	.	CASSSQQGARVGEKLFF
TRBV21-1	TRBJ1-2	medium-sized	CASSKLPVYRDNYGYTF
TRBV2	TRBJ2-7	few	CASSPWGRESYEQYF
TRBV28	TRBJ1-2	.	CASVRAGTGYGYTF
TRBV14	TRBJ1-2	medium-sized	CASSQEGSVNYGYTF
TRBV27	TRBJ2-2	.	CASSFTGTHNTGELFF
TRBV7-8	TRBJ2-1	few	CASSYRDKGNYNEQFF
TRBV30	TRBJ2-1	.	CAWSQAGGSYNEQFF
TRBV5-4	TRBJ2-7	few	CASSTTDSPYEQYF
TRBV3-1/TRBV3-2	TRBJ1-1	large	CASSPTDGNTEAFF
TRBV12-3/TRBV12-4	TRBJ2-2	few	CASSFRVNGELFF
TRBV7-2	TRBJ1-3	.	CASSLEGSFPGNTIYF
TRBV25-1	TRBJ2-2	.	CASMGGRTPGELFF